Only a few counts were recorded for the clone carrying this T cell receptor (beta chain). The CDR3 length is 14 residues. The germline V gene encodes CDR1 MNHEY and CDR2 SVGAGI. Deletions cut 5 bases from V and 0 bases from J, with 8 bases between. This entry belongs to a study of OX40 agonist ivuxolimab in advanced cancers. Generated by immunoSEQ multiplex PCR, the TCRdb table keeps only in-frame clones and is missing some. The sample holds roughly 60,000 clones, about 86% seen once. The input for sequencing was CD4+ or CD8+ T cells sorted from blood, taken in a trial of the OX40 agonist ivuxolimab. This TCR was sampled from an adult with an advanced solid tumor such as melanoma, head and neck, liver or kidney cancer. This chain joins TRBV6-5 and TRBJ1-3; D may be TRBD1 (6 bases). Here the CDR3 reads CASSQGFSGNTIYF. As DNA, the CDR3 is TGTGCCAGCAGTCAGGGGTTCTCTGGAAACACCATATATTTT.